The 15 T cell receptor beta chains below come from one sample, sequenced in a study of human T cells and chemical hapten exposure. The time point here: pre-sensitization, week 0. Treatment given: therapeutic diphenylcyclopropenone sensitization with weekly scalp DPC. TCRdb itself ran the RACE reads through MiXCR, one entry per CDR3 protein. The data hold approximately 100,000 distinct CDR3 sequences, with 9% to 15% observed a single time. The sequenced sample was whole blood, obtained in connection with sensitization to the hapten diphenylcyclopropenone (DPC). The receptors derive from a woman aged 45 to 65 with alopecia areata. Some clones in this sample may be carry-over from other donors' samples.

The sample holds a few counts of this clonotype. The chain recombines TRBV6-1 with TRBJ2-5; 7 bases line up with TRBD2. The ends lost 6 bases at V and 3 bases at J; junction bases unmatched: 1. CDR3 length: 12 residues. Germline lookup yields CDR1 MNHNS and CDR2 SASEGT. CDR3 loop: CASSGGKETQYF. In DNA form, the CDR3 reads TGTGCCAGCAGCGGGGGGAAAGAGACCCAGTACTTC.

The chain joins TRBV3-1 to TRBJ2-3; TRBD2 aligns across 14 bases. J was trimmed by 5 bases and V by 5 bases; bases with no gene match: 9. Germline V gene data show CDR1 as LGHDT and CDR2 as YNNKEL (reference sequence). CDR3 size: 17 residues. Here the CDR3 reads CASSDMGLAGEIDTQYF. The DNA of the CDR3 is TGTGCCAGCAGCGACATGGGACTAGCGGGAGAAATAGATACGCAGTATTTT.

Many counts were recorded for this clonotype. The chain uses TRBV25-1 and TRBJ1-2; 9 nucleotides agree with TRBD1. CDR1 is MGHDK, CDR2 SYGVNS, per germline. The CDR3 runs to 13 residues. With V trimmed by 6 bases and J by 4 bases, 3 bases remained unmatched. DNA of the CDR3: TGTGCCAGCAGGGGGGACAGGGCCTATGGCTACACCTTC. Encoded protein: CASRGDRAYGYTF.

The chain links TRBV29-1 to TRBJ2-5, with 10 bases that match TRBD2. The CDR3 length is 13 residues. V shed 7 bases and J 2 bases; nucleotides not matched to a gene: 4. Per the germline V gene, CDR1 is SQVTM and CDR2 is ANQGSEA. The CDR3 DNA reads TGCAGCGGGACTAGCGGTTTACAAGAGACCCAGTACTTC. It yields the protein CSGTSGLQETQYF. The full variable domain, rest sourced from reference TRBV29-1 and TRBJ2-5, is SAVISQKPSRDICQRGTSLTIQCQVDSQVTMMFWYRQQPGQSLTLIATANQGSEATYESGFVIDKFPISRPNLTFSTLTVSNMSPEDSSIYLCSGTSGLQETQYFGPGTRLLVL.

This clonotype was detected many times. J is TRBJ2-7 and V is TRBV2; either TRBD1 or TRBD2 may fit D (6 bases each). The length of the CDR3 is 12 residues. V was pared by 11 bases and J by 4 bases, with 15 bases between. Germline V gives CDR1 SNHLY, CDR2 FYNNEI. CDR3 in DNA: TGTGCCTCAAGGAGGGGGGCGTACGAGCAGTACTTC. Translating it yields CASRRGAYEQYF.

This clonotype has only a few counts. The chain uses TRBV12-2 and TRBJ2-7; TRBD1, the D gene given by the table, was not confirmed from the DNA. TRBV12-2 is given as a pseudogene. The CDR3 consists of 16 residues. CDR3 region: CATSLSARDRGYEQYF. CDR3 DNA: TGTGCAACCTCGCTTAGCGCCCGGGACAGGGGTTACGAGCAGTACTTC.

The sample holds a few counts of this clonotype. V and J are TRBV18 and TRBJ1-1; 9 bases are shared with TRBD1. CDR1 KGHSH and CDR2 LQKENI come from the germline V gene. V was pared by 5 bases and J by 4 bases, with 5 bases of the junction left unmatched. CDR3 length: 14 residues. CDR3 nucleotides: TGTGCCAGCTCAGCTGACAGGGGGGGCACTGAAGCTTTCTTT. This gives the protein CASSADRGGTEAFF.

This clonotype was seen a few times. The chain is built from TRBV4-2 and TRBJ1-2, with unresolved D. This CDR3 comprises 13 residues. The V and J ends lost 0 bases and 2 bases respectively, with 4 bases between them. Germline V gene lookup returns CDR1 LGHNA and CDR2 YNFKEQ. The CDR3 bases are TGTGCCAGCAGCCAAGATTCCAACTATGGCTACACCTTC. Its protein product is CASSQDSNYGYTF.

There are a few counts of this clonotype. The chain combines TRBV2 with TRBJ2-7, with D unresolved. Trimming cost V 4 bases and J 2 bases, with 9 bases left between them. There are 13 residues in the CDR3. Germline V gene data show CDR1 as SNHLY and CDR2 as FYNNEI. This chain's CDR3 is CASSVLVAYEQYF. CDR3 nucleotides: TGTGCCAGCAGTGTTTTGGTAGCCTACGAGCAGTACTTC.

This clonotype was counted only a few times. The V gene is TRBV6-5, the J gene TRBJ2-3; D perhaps matches TRBD2 (6 bases). Trimming pared 3 bases from V and 2 bases from J, leaving 15 bases between. The CDR3 length is 16 residues. CDR1 is MNHEY, CDR2 SVGAGI, per germline. CDR3 sequence: CASSYGGRGLTDTQYF. CDR3 in DNA: TGTGCCAGCAGTTATGGAGGGCGGGGACTCACAGATACGCAGTATTTT.

A few counts support this clonotype. The chain recombines TRBV5-5 with TRBJ2-4; D unclear. This CDR3 comprises 15 residues. Trimming took 0 bases from V and 5 from J, leaving 12 bases between them. Germline lookup yields CDR1 SGHKS and CDR2 YYEKEE (reference sequence). The CDR3 reads CASSLARSSQNIQYF. The CDR3 DNA reads TGTGCCAGCAGCTTGGCCAGGTCCAGCCAAAACATTCAGTACTTC.

This clonotype has just a few counts. This chain joins TRBV27 and TRBJ2-5; TRBD1 matches 9 bases. V was clipped by 6 bases and J by 3 bases; unmatched bases: 17. The CDR3 length is 18 residues. Germline V gene lookup returns CDR1 MNHEY and CDR2 SMNVEV (reference sequence). CDR3 DNA sequence: TGTGCCAGCAGGCCCCGGGACAGGGAAGGGGGTACCAAAGAGACCCAGTACTTC. Its protein is CASRPRDREGGTKETQYF.

This clonotype was seen a few times. The chain uses TRBV28 and TRBJ1-1; D gene ambiguous. The germline gives CDR1 MDHEN, CDR2 SYDVKM. Deletions cut 2 bases from V and 11 bases from J, with 9 bases between. The CDR3 length is 11 residues. Here the CDR3 DNA reads TGTGCCAGCAGTTTAACCGGTGCGGCTTTCTTT. Amino acid sequence: CASSLTGAAFF.

The chain couples TRBV7-9 to TRBJ2-3; tentatively, D is TRBD1 (6 bases). Germline V gene sequence: CDR1 SEHNR, CDR2 FQNEAQ (reference sequence). The CDR3 runs to 12 residues. The ends were cut back, 4 bases at V and 8 bases at J, with 10 bases in the middle. The CDR3 is CASSSAGVTQYF. For the CDR3, the DNA is TGTGCCAGCAGCTCGGCAGGGGTTACGCAGTATTTT.

This clonotype was seen a few times. V is TRBV3-1 and J is TRBJ2-4; D is possibly TRBD2 (5 bases). V shed 2 bases and J shed 4 bases, with 15 bases lying between them. The CDR3 spans 16 residues. Germline V lookup: CDR1 LGHDT, CDR2 YNNKEL (reference sequence). CDR3 sequence reads: CASSQTGRAAKNIQYF. CDR3 nucleotides: TGTGCCAGCAGCCAAACCGGGCGGGCAGCGAAAAACATTCAGTACTTC.